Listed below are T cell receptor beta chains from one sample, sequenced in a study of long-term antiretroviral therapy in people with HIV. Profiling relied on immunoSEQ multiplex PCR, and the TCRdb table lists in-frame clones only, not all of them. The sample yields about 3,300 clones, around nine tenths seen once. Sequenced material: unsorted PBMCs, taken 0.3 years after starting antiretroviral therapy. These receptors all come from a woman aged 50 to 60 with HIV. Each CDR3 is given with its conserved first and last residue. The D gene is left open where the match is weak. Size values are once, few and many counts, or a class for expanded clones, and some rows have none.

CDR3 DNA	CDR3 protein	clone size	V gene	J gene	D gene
TGTGCCGGCAGCGGCCCTCTAGCGGGGGGCTCCTACGAGCAGTACTTC	CAGSGPLAGGSYEQYF	.	TRBV9	TRBJ2-7	TRBD2
TGTGCCAGCAGTTTTACGGATCGCACTGAAGCTTTCTTT	CASSFTDRTEAFF	.	TRBV27	TRBJ1-1	.
TGCGCCAGCAGCTTGGGAGCCAGCAGGGGAAACACTGAAGCTTTCTTT	CASSLGASRGNTEAFF	.	TRBV5-1	TRBJ1-1	.
TGTGCCAGCAGTTACTCATCTTTCAGGGCCGAGCAGTACTTC	CASSYSSFRAEQYF	.	TRBV6-5	TRBJ2-7	.
TGTGCCAGCTCACCCGTCGGGGTTCAAGAGACCCAGTACTTC	CASSPVGVQETQYF	.	TRBV18	TRBJ2-5	.
TGTGCCAGCAGCTTTCGGAGCTATGGCTACACCTTC	CASSFRSYGYTF	.	TRBV5-6	TRBJ1-2	.
TGTGCCAGCAGTGGGGGACTAGCGGGGGTCGGCTCCTACGAGCAGTACTTC	CASSGGLAGVGSYEQYF	.	TRBV2	TRBJ2-7	TRBD2
TGTGCCAGCAGGGTAAGGACAGGGGGCAGGACTGAAGCTTTCTTT	CASRVRTGGRTEAFF	few	TRBV6-5	TRBJ1-1	TRBD1
TGTGCCAGCAGCGGCGGGGAATGGGTAGTGAACACTGAAGCTTTCTTT	CASSGGEWVVNTEAFF	.	TRBV2	TRBJ1-1	.
TGCGCCAGCAGCCCCGGTTTGGGGATAGGCCCAGATACGCAGTATTTT	CASSPGLGIGPDTQYF	.	TRBV4-3	TRBJ2-3	.
TGTGCCAGCAGACCGGGAGTCTACGAGCAGTACTTC	CASRPGVYEQYF	.	TRBV2	TRBJ2-7	.
TGTGCCAGTAGTCAAGTACTGAACACTGAAGCTTTCTTT	CASSQVLNTEAFF	once	TRBV19	TRBJ1-1	.
TGTGCCAGTAGTGAAACAGGGGCTGGGGCAGATACGCAGTATTTT	CASSETGAGADTQYF	.	TRBV19	TRBJ2-3	TRBD1
TGCGCCAGCAGCATACTAGCGGGGGAGCAGGAGACCCAGTACTTC	CASSILAGEQETQYF	.	TRBV5-1	TRBJ2-5	TRBD2
TGTGCCAGCAGCTTAGTCTACGGGAGGGGGGAGACCCAGTACTTC	CASSLVYGRGETQYF	.	TRBV7-2	TRBJ2-5	TRBD2
TGTGCTAGTGGTTTGGACTCCAGACATTTCTCTGGAAACACCATATATTTT	CASGLDSRHFSGNTIYF	few	TRBV12-5	TRBJ1-3	.
TGCGCCAGCAGGGGCCAAGAGACCCAGTACTTC	CASRGQETQYF	.	TRBV4-1	TRBJ2-5	.
TGTGCCAGTAGTTTCCAGGTGGAGCGCTGGGGTACGCAGTATTTT	CASSFQVERWGTQYF	.	TRBV19	TRBJ2-3	.